This T cell receptor (beta chain) derives from a study of technical replicates of blood from a few donors. Measured with immunoSEQ multiplex PCR; TCRdb has only the in-frame clones, and not every one. Here the sample spans 55,000 to 75,000 clones, just under 95% being singletons. The J segment lost 8 bases and the V segment lost 4 bases, leaving 10 bases of the junction unmatched. Germline CDR1 is SGHDN and CDR2 is FVKESK. The CDR3 totals 15 residues. The TCR originated in a human donor in good health. Some clones in this sample may be carry-over from other donors' samples. V is TRBV14 and J is TRBJ1-4; 7 bases map to TRBD1. What was sequenced was PBMCs. CDR3 protein: CASSRSGQTWEKLFF. Here the CDR3 DNA reads TGTGCCAGCAGCCGCTCGGGACAGACGTGGGAAAAACTGTTTTTT.